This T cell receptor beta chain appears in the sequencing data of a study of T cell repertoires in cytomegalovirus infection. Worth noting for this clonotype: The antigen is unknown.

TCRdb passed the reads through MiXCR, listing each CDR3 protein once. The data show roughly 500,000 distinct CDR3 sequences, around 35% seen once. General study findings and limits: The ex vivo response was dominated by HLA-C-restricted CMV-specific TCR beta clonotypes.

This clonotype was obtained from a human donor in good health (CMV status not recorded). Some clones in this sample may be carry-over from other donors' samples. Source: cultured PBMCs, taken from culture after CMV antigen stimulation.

The CDR3 protein is CASSRGQGVFNQPQHF. The CDR3 DNA is TGTGCCAGCAGCCGCGGACAGGGGGTGTTTAATCAGCCCCAGCATTTT. The chain has TRBV12-3 or TRBV12-4 and TRBJ1-5; 10 positions agree with TRBD1. Germline trimming cut 6 bases from V and 4 bases from J; bases unmatched to any gene: 9. The CDR3 covers 16 residues.